These 13 T cell receptor beta chains were sequenced from one sample in a study of blood T cells in healthy people across ages. Then a second PCR, running about 6 to 11 cycles, was carried out with a sample-barcoded 5' primer and a J-beta primer mix. TCRdb re-analysed the 5' RACE reads in MiXCR, keeping a single row per CDR3 protein. The sample records about 930,000 distinct CDR3 sequences, roughly 28% being singletons. This sample was shared with a second study, whose subject was T cells of mothers and their children.

Sequencing used blood. The receptors come from a woman aged 40 to 55 in good health.

This clonotype was counted many times. J is TRBJ1-1 and V is TRBV28; D call uncertain. This CDR3 is built from 14 residues. The germline CDR1 and CDR2 sequences are MDHEN and SYDVKM. The ends were cut back, 3 bases at V and 3 bases at J, with 11 bases in the middle. The CDR3 DNA reads TGTGCCAGCAGTTTTGGTCGCTCCTACACTGAAGCTTTCTTT. Encoded protein: CASSFGRSYTEAFF.

This clonotype was counted many times. The rearrangement uses TRBV5-1 and TRBJ2-1; D not certain. V gave up 7 bases and J gave up 8 bases, with 19 bases separating them. The CDR3 has 14 amino acids. CDR1 SGHRS and CDR2 YFSETQ come from the germline V gene. For the CDR3, the DNA is TGCGCCAGCTCCGAGTTTTTGCAAAGGGATGAGCAGTTCTTC. This codes for CASSEFLQRDEQFF.

This clonotype was seen more than once but under ten times. V and J are TRBV5-6 and TRBJ2-3; 10 nucleotides align to TRBD2. The CDR3 runs to 15 residues. Germline values: CDR1 SGHDT, CDR2 YYEEEE. V was pared by 4 bases and J by 4 bases, with 6 bases of the junction left unmatched. The CDR3 sequence: CASSGSTSGSDTQYF. The CDR3 DNA is TGTGCCAGCAGCGGCTCGACTAGCGGGTCAGATACGCAGTATTTT.

In this sample, this clonotype turned up many times. This sequence joins TRBV6-5 and TRBJ2-3; 7 nucleotides match TRBD2. The CDR3 is 13 amino acids. Germline values: CDR1 MNHEY, CDR2 SVGAGI. J was trimmed by 6 bases and V by 9 bases; bases with no gene match: 9. CDR3: CASSPGGGDTQYF. CDR3 nucleotides: TGTGCCAGTTCACCGGGGGGTGGTGATACGCAGTATTTT.

About this clonotype itself: A much larger clone differs by one base, so this may be a read error. The chain couples TRBV7-2 to TRBJ1-6; TRBD1 agrees at 10 bases. Germline V gives CDR1 SGHTA, CDR2 FQGNSA. There are 15 residues in the CDR3. The CDR3 is CASSQHPGQGFPRHF. For the CDR3, the DNA is TGTGCCAGCAGCCAACATCCGGGACAGGGGTTCCCCCGCCACTTT.

The chain has TRBV2 and TRBJ2-7, with unresolved D. CDR1 SNHLY and CDR2 FYNNEI come from the germline V gene. This CDR3 has 14 residues. V was shortened by 6 bases and J by 1 base, with 13 bases between the two germline ends. Here the CDR3 DNA reads TGTGCCAGCAGGGAGTACAAAGGTTCCTACGAGCAGTACTTC. It codes for CASREYKGSYEQYF.

The J gene is TRBJ2-5, the V gene TRBV7-2; D possibly corresponds to TRBD1 (6 bases). Trimming removed 0 bases from V and 2 bases from J, with 10 bases in between. Per germline, CDR1 SGHTA and CDR2 FQGNSA. The CDR3 loop spans 15 amino acids. CDR3 amino acids: CASSLAGAPQETQYF. The DNA for the CDR3 is TGTGCCAGCAGCTTAGCGGGGGCTCCTCAAGAGACCCAGTACTTC.

The chain carries TRBV2 and TRBJ1-5; possibly TRBD1 for D (5 bases). CDR3 length: 16 residues. Germline values: CDR1 SNHLY, CDR2 FYNNEI. Trimming cost V 6 bases and J 2 bases, with 17 bases left between them. CDR3 DNA: TGTGCCAGCAGCCCCCCCGGGGGGTTGGGCAATCAGCCCCAGCATTTT. This codes for CASSPPGGLGNQPQHF.

This chain uses TRBV28 with TRBJ2-4, with D possibly being TRBD1 (6 bases). The CDR3 spans 17 residues. V was trimmed by 5 bases and J by 0 bases, leaving 17 bases between them. Per the germline V gene, CDR1 is MDHEN and CDR2 is SYDVKM. The CDR3 DNA reads TGTGCCAGCAGTGCGGTGTGGGGGCGAGGAGCCAAAAACATTCAGTACTTC. Encoded protein: CASSAVWGRGAKNIQYF.

The chain combines TRBV29-1 with TRBJ1-2; unclear D gene. The V and J ends lost 3 bases and 6 bases respectively, with 8 bases between them. CDR3 length equals 11 residues. Germline V gives CDR1 SQVTM, CDR2 ANQGSEA. The CDR3 reads CSVEANHGYTF. CDR3 DNA: TGCAGCGTTGAGGCCAACCATGGCTACACCTTC.

Of note for this clonotype: An end of the junction does not agree with germline; a read error may underlie this. This chain uses TRBV5-4 with TRBJ2-1, with 11 nucleotides matching TRBD1. The CDR3 sequence is 14 residues long. Germline values: CDR1 SGHNT, CDR2 YYREEE (reference sequence). The CDR3 spells CASEDRGRQGERFF. The CDR3 coding sequence is TGTGCCAGCGAGGACAGGGGGCGCCAGGGAGAGCGGTTCTTC. The whole variable domain, remainder taken from reference TRBV5-4 and TRBJ2-1, is ETGVTQSPTHLIKTRGQQVTLRCSSQSGHNTVSWYQQALGQGPQFIFQYYREEENGRGNFPPRFSGLQFPNYSSELNVNALELDDSALYLCASEDRGRQGERFFGPGTRLTVL.

As to this clonotype: Germline and junction disagree at one end, which may indicate a read error. The chain carries TRBV7-2 and TRBJ1-2; D remains ambiguous. Germline CDR1 reads SGHTA; CDR2 reads FQGNSA. The CDR3 loop spans 14 amino acids. The CDR3 sequence is CASSLAGIPSGYTF. Here the CDR3 DNA reads TGTGCCAGCAGCTTAGCTGGCATCCCCTCTGGCTACACCTTT.

V is TRBV5-1 and J is TRBJ2-1; D gene uncertain. Trimming took off 0 bases at V and 0 bases at J, with 10 bases between the two ends. This CDR3 spans 16 amino acids. Germline values: CDR1 SGHRS, CDR2 YFSETQ. The CDR3 is CASSLGQSSSYNEQFF. The CDR3 DNA reads as TGCGCCAGCAGCTTGGGGCAGTCTAGCTCCTACAATGAGCAGTTCTTC.